The entry below describes one T cell receptor (beta chain). The sample is drawn from a study of blood T cell repertoires in COVID-19. Whole-study context: Italy, Spain and the United States were the sources of the convalescent and acute COVID-19 samples. Sources were T cells, B-cell-depleted T cells, or PBMCs; the material itself was cDNA or gDNA.

Profiling relied on immunoSEQ multiplex PCR, and the TCRdb table lists in-frame clones only, not all of them. The sample includes roughly 150,000 clones, under 90% of them seen just once. CDR3 size: 17 residues. The ends lost 5 bases at V and 7 bases at J; junction bases unmatched: 14. The germline V gene has CDR1 SGHTA and CDR2 FQGTGA. The receptor's source is a woman over 75 with active or convalescent COVID-19. The chain uses TRBV7-3 and TRBJ2-1; TRBD2 matches 10 bases. What was sequenced was peripheral blood. CDR3 amino acids: CASSPSQVAGGWNEQFF. The CDR3 DNA follows: TGTGCCAGCAGCCCCTCCCAAGTAGCGGGAGGTTGGAATGAGCAGTTCTTC.